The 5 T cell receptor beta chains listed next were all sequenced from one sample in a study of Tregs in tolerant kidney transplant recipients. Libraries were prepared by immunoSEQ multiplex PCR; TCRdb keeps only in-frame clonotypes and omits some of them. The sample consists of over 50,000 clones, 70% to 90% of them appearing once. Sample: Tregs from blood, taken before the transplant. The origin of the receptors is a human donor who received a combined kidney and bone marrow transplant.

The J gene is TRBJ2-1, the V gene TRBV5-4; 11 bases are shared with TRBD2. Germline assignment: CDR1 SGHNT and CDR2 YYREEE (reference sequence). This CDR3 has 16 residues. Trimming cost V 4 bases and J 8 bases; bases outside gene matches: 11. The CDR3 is CASSGTSGSVVYEQFF. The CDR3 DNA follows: TGTGCCAGCAGCGGAACTAGCGGGAGTGTAGTGTATGAGCAGTTCTTC.

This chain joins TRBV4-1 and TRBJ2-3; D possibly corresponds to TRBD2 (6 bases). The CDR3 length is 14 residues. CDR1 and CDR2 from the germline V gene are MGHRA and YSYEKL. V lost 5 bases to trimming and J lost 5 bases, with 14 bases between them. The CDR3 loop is CASSSGRGGDTQYF. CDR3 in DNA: TGCGCCAGCAGCTCCGGGCGGGGTGGAGATACGCAGTATTTT.

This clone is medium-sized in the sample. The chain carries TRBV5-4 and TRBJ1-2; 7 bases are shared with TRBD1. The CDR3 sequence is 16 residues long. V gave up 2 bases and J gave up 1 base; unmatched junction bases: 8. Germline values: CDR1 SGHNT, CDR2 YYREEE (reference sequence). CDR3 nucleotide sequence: TGTGCCAGCAGCTTAGTCCCGGGACAGTATAACTATGGCTACACCTTC. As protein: CASSLVPGQYNYGYTF.

CDR3 bases: TGTGCCAGCAGCTGCGCGGGGGCGGGGGAGAGGGAAGCTTTCTTT. Translated, it gives CASSCAGAGEREAFF. The gene calls are TRBV13 and TRBJ1-1, with a possible D match to TRBD1 (6 bases). CDR3 length: 15 residues. Germline CDR1 reads PRHDT; CDR2 reads FYEKMQ (reference sequence). V lost 4 bases, J lost 8 bases, and 20 bases lay in between.

In DNA form, the CDR3 reads TGTGCCAGCAGCTCCGGACTAGCGGAGACGACAGAGCAGTTCTTC. Its protein is CASSSGLAETTEQFF. The rearrangement uses TRBV7-2 and TRBJ2-1; 10 bases line up with TRBD2. The CDR3 extends over 15 amino acids. Unmatched junction bases numbered 10, after V lost 4 bases and J lost 10 bases. Looked up from germline, CDR1 is SGHTA and CDR2 is FQGNSA.